Shown below are 2 T cell receptor beta chains from a single sample sequenced in a study of blood T cells in healthy people across ages. Next came a second PCR, run for about 6 to 12 cycles, which used a sample-barcoded 5' primer along with a J-beta primer mix. MiXCR, applied by TCRdb to the 5' RACE reads, yields one record per CDR3 protein. Among 600,000 to 800,000 distinct CDR3 sequences listed, 40% to 65% were seen once. What was sequenced was blood. All receptors derive from a woman older than 75 in good health.

About this clonotype: Sequence at one end of the junction differs from germline and may be a read error. CDR3 bases: TGTGCCAGCAGTTACTCGGAGACAGGGTTTCAGCCCCAGCATTTT. Protein: CASSYSETGFQPQHF. The chain is built from TRBV6-4 and TRBJ1-5, with 7 bases identical to TRBD1. Germline V gene lookup returns CDR1 MRHNA and CDR2 SNTAGT. The length of the CDR3 is 15 residues.

On this clonotype: A much larger clone differs by one base, so this may be a read error. This chain uses TRBV5-1 with TRBJ1-6; 7 nucleotides match TRBD1. V lost 2 bases to trimming and J lost 10 bases; unmatched junction nucleotides: 12. The CDR3 length is 16 residues. Germline CDR1 is SGHRS and CDR2 is YFSETQ. The CDR3, as DNA: TGCGCCAGCAGCTTATCCGGGGCAGGGGGTCACTCACCCCTCCACTTT. Amino acids: CASSLSGAGGHSPLHF.